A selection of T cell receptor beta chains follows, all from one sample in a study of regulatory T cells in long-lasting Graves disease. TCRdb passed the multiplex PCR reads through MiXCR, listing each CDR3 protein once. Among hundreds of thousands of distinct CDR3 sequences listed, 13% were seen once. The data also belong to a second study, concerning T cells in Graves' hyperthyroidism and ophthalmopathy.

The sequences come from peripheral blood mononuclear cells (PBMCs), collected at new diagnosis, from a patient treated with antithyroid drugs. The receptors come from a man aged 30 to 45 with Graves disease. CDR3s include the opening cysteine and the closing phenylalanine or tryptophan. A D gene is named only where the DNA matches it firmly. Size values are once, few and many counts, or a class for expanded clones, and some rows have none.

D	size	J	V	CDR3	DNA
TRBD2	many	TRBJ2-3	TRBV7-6	CASSPGGSGDLGDTQYF	TGTGCCAGCAGCCCGGGAGGTAGCGGAGACCTGGGAGATACGCAGTATTTT
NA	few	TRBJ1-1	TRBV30	CAWEAERGGTEAFF	TGTGCCTGGGAGGCCGAACGAGGGGGTACTGAAGCTTTCTTT
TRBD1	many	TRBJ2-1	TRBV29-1	CSLLRDRGINEQFF	TGCAGCCTACTCCGGGACAGGGGAATTAATGAGCAGTTCTTC
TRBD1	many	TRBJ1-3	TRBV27	CASSSWTGTGNTIYF	TGTGCCAGCAGTTCTTGGACAGGGACTGGAAACACCATATATTTT
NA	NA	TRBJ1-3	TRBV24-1	CATSDYTNTIYF	TGTGCCACCAGTGATTATACGAACACCATATATTTT
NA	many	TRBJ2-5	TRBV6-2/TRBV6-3	CASLGEDQETQYF	TGTGCCAGCCTGGGGGAGGATCAAGAGACCCAGTACTTC
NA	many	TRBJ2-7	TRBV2	CASSGGERGEQYF	TGTGCCAGCAGTGGGGGAGAAAGGGGCGAGCAGTACTTC
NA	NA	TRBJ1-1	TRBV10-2	CASSDPGSNTEAFF	TGCGCCAGCAGTGATCCAGGGTCGAACACTGAAGCTTTCTTT
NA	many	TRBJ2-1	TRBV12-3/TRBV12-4	CASSLGPYNEQFF	TGTGCCAGCAGTTTGGGTCCGTACAATGAGCAGTTCTTC
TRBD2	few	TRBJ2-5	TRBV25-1	CASSKGGGRAETQYF	TGTGCCAGCAGCAAAGGGGGCGGGAGGGCTGAGACCCAGTACTTC
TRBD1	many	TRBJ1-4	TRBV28	CASSPGGMGNEKLFF	TGTGCCAGCAGCCCAGGGGGCATGGGTAATGAAAAACTGTTTTTT
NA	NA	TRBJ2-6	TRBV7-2	CASSRGAASSGANVLTF	TGTGCCAGCAGCCGAGGGGCAGCTTCCTCTGGGGCCAACGTCCTGACTTTC
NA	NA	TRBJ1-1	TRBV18	CASLGHLNTEAFF	TGTGCCAGCTTAGGACACTTGAACACTGAAGCTTTCTTT
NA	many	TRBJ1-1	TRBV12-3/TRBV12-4	CASSPTSAGTEAFF	TGTGCCAGCAGCCCGACTTCTGCAGGTACTGAAGCTTTCTTT
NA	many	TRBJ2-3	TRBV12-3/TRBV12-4	CASSFLGPDTQYF	TGTGCCAGCAGTTTTTTGGGGCCAGATACGCAGTATTTT
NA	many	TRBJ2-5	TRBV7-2	CASSVGGLQETQYF	TGTGCCAGCAGCGTTGGAGGGCTTCAAGAGACCCAGTACTTC
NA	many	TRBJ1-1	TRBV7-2	CASSSAMNTEAFF	TGCGCCAGCAGCTCCGCTATGAACACTGAAGCTTTCTTT
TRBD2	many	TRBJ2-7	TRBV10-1	CASSEKSGTSDYEQYF	TGCGCCAGCAGTGAGAAATCCGGGACTAGCGACTACGAGCAGTACTTC
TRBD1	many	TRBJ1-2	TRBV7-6	CASSPPGQGGGYTF	TGTGCCAGCAGCCCCCCGGGACAGGGAGGTGGCTACACCTTC
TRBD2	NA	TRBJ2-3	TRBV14	CASSWGLAGADTQYF	TGTGCCAGCAGCTGGGGACTAGCGGGAGCAGATACGCAGTATTTT
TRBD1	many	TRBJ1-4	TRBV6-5	CASSYRTGTGNEKLFF	TGTGCCAGCAGTTACAGGACCGGGACAGGGAACGAAAAACTGTTTTTT
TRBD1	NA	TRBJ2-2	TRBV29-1	CSVEHGTATGELFF	TGCAGCGTTGAACACGGGACAGCGACCGGGGAGCTGTTTTTT
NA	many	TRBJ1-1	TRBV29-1	CSVGGIDTEAFF	TGCAGCGTTGGGGGGATTGACACTGAAGCTTTCTTT